These T cell receptor beta chains were read from a single sample in a study of control samples from healthy donors and cancer patients. Sequenced by immunoSEQ multiplex PCR; TCRdb stores in-frame clones only, minus some. The sample consists of about 170,000 clones, roughly 89% of them appearing once. What was sequenced was blood. The receptors come from a woman aged 25 to 39 in good health. The CDR3 runs from the conserved cysteine through the conserved F or W. D genes are given only for firm matches. Not all rows give a size; the values are once, few, many and, for expanded clones, a class.

clone size | D gene | J gene | V gene | CDR3 protein | CDR3 DNA
- | TRBD1 | TRBJ1-2 | TRBV6-5 | CASSTQGSPNYGYTF | TGTGCCAGCAGTACACAGGGGTCCCCTAACTATGGCTACACCTTC
- | - | TRBJ1-2 | TRBV29-1 | CSVHNLYGYTF | TGCAGCGTTCACAATCTCTATGGCTACACCTTC
- | - | TRBJ2-1 | TRBV18 | CASSLLSSYNEQFF | TGTGCCAGCTCACTACTTAGCTCCTACAATGAGCAGTTCTTC
- | - | TRBJ1-1 | TRBV28 | CASSLQLPLNTEAFF | TGTGCCAGCAGTTTACAGCTACCCCTGAACACTGAAGCTTTCTTT
- | - | TRBJ1-5 | TRBV7-9 | CASSSGQGANQPQHF | TGTGCCAGCAGCTCGGGGCAGGGCGCCAATCAGCCCCAGCATTTT
- | TRBD1 | TRBJ1-4 | TRBV19 | CASSMGNRGEKLFF | TGTGCCAGTAGTATGGGAAACAGGGGCGAAAAACTGTTTTTT
- | - | TRBJ2-3 | TRBV18 | CASSPPAPSTDTQYF | TGTGCCAGCTCACCCCCAGCACCTAGCACAGATACGCAGTATTTT
- | TRBD1 | TRBJ2-7 | TRBV11-3 | CASSDRVYEQYF | TGTGCCAGCAGCGACAGGGTATACGAGCAGTACTTC
- | TRBD1 | TRBJ1-1 | TRBV18 | CASSGTGINTEAFF | TGTGCCAGCTCAGGGACAGGGATTAACACTGAAGCTTTCTTT
- | - | TRBJ2-3 | TRBV12-3/TRBV12-4 | CASSLTVGDTQYF | TGTGCCAGCAGTTTAACGGTGGGAGATACGCAGTATTTT
once | TRBD1 | TRBJ1-2 | TRBV7-2 | CASSLGRQGAGGYTF | TGTGCCAGCAGCTTAGGGCGACAGGGGGCGGGGGGCTACACCTTC
once | - | TRBJ1-6 | TRBV7-6 | CASSLALGSDSPLHF | TGTGCCAGCAGCTTAGCGCTCGGCAGCGACTCACCCCTCCACTTT
- | - | TRBJ1-4 | TRBV7-9 | CASSERGEIEKLFF | TGTGCCAGCAGCGAGAGGGGGGAAATTGAAAAACTGTTTTTT
- | - | TRBJ2-7 | TRBV30 | CAWSVWGGGSYEQYF | TGTGCCTGGAGTGTCTGGGGAGGGGGCTCCTACGAGCAGTACTTC
- | - | TRBJ1-1 | TRBV10-1 | CASSEPWRTEAFF | TGCGCCAGCAGTGAGCCCTGGCGAACTGAAGCTTTCTTT
- | TRBD1 | TRBJ2-1 | TRBV10-3 | CAITGTDYNEQFF | TGTGCCATCACCGGGACAGACTACAATGAGCAGTTCTTC
- | TRBD1 | TRBJ1-1 | TRBV14 | CASSPTGATEAFF | TGTGCCAGCAGCCCGACAGGGGCTACTGAAGCTTTCTTT
- | - | TRBJ1-1 | TRBV7-6 | CASSLIQGEAFF | TGTGCCAGCAGCTTAATACAGGGAGAAGCTTTCTTT
- | TRBD1 | TRBJ1-1 | TRBV29-1 | CSVARDSPEAFF | TGCAGCGTTGCCCGGGACAGCCCTGAAGCTTTCTTT
- | - | TRBJ2-7 | TRBV6-1 | CASSEAGYEQYF | TGTGCCAGCAGTGAAGCAGGCTACGAGCAGTACTTC
- | - | TRBJ1-1 | TRBV15 | CATSSSRLLTEAFF | TGTGCCACCAGCAGCTCAAGACTGCTCACTGAAGCTTTCTTT
once | TRBD1 | TRBJ1-1 | TRBV7-2 | CASSLDGQGNTEAFF | TGTGCCAGCAGCTTAGATGGACAGGGGAACACTGAAGCTTTCTTT
- | TRBD2 | TRBJ2-2 | TRBV28 | CASSLSGLAGRDTGELFF | TGTGCCAGCAGTTTATCGGGACTAGCGGGAAGGGACACCGGGGAGCTGTTTTTT
- | TRBD2 | TRBJ2-5 | TRBV7-9 | CASSRLAGGLETQYF | TGTGCCAGCAGCCGACTAGCGGGGGGGCTGGAGACCCAGTACTTC
- | - | TRBJ1-1 | TRBV7-3 | CASSLNGENTEAFF | TGTGCCAGCAGCTTAAATGGGGAGAACACTGAAGCTTTCTTT
once | TRBD2 | TRBJ2-7 | TRBV19 | CASSQQRGAYEQYF | TGTGCCAGTAGTCAGCAGCGGGGTGCCTACGAGCAGTACTTC
- | - | TRBJ2-1 | TRBV9 | CASSVARYNEQFF | TGTGCCAGCAGCGTCGCGAGGTACAATGAGCAGTTCTTC
- | TRBD2 | TRBJ2-1 | TRBV4-1 | CASRRLAGYNEQFF | TGCGCCAGCAGGCGACTAGCGGGGTACAATGAGCAGTTCTTC
- | TRBD1 | TRBJ2-1 | TRBV27 | CASSSRDRGHNEQFF | TGTGCCAGCAGTTCCCGGGACAGGGGGCACAATGAGCAGTTCTTC
- | - | TRBJ1-4 | TRBV5-1 | CASRFRENANEKLFF | TGCGCCAGCAGGTTCAGGGAGAATGCTAATGAAAAACTGTTTTTT
- | TRBD2 | TRBJ2-3 | TRBV3-1/TRBV3-2 | CASSRGLAGVTDTQYF | TGTGCCAGCAGCAGGGGACTAGCGGGGGTCACAGATACGCAGTATTTT
- | - | TRBJ2-7 | TRBV1 | CTSSQSRTTLEQYF | TGCACCAGCAGCCAGAGTAGGACTACCCTCGAGCAGTACTTC
- | - | TRBJ2-2 | TRBV7-6 | CASSFQDSNTGELFF | TGTGCCAGCAGCTTTCAGGATTCGAACACCGGGGAGCTGTTTTTT
- | - | TRBJ2-3 | TRBV24-1 | CATSDLRTGTDTQYF | TGTGCCACCAGTGATTTGCGGACAGGCACAGATACGCAGTATTTT
- | - | TRBJ2-4 | TRBV25-1 | CASSELGGQGAKNIQYF | TGTGCCAGCAGTGAATTAGGAGGGCAGGGGGCCAAAAACATTCAGTACTTC
once | TRBD1 | TRBJ2-1 | TRBV5-6 | CASSWGTGSYNEQFF | TGTGCCAGCAGCTGGGGGACAGGGTCGTACAATGAGCAGTTCTTC
- | - | TRBJ1-1 | TRBV6-5 | CASSYVSGTRNTEAFF | TGTGCCAGCAGTTACGTATCCGGGACCCGGAACACTGAAGCTTTCTTT
- | TRBD2 | TRBJ2-7 | TRBV6-1 | CASSEALAGSYEQYF | TGTGCCAGCAGTGAAGCGCTAGCGGGCTCCTACGAGCAGTACTTC
- | - | TRBJ1-2 | TRBV7-6 | CASSPDGDSSYGYTF | TGTGCCAGCAGCCCAGACGGGGACTCATCTTATGGCTACACCTTC
- | - | TRBJ2-7 | TRBV19 | CASSIDSGSYEQYF | TGTGCCAGTAGTATAGATTCAGGCTCCTACGAGCAGTACTTC
- | - | TRBJ2-2 | TRBV6-1 | CASSEQRNTGELFF | TGTGCCAGCAGTGAACAGAGGAACACCGGGGAGCTGTTTTTT
- | TRBD1 | TRBJ2-5 | TRBV15 | CATSREDRGREQETQYF | TGTGCCACCAGCAGAGAGGACAGGGGGCGGGAGCAAGAGACCCAGTACTTC
- | TRBD1 | TRBJ1-4 | TRBV15 | CATSRDQGQGEKLFF | TGTGCCACCAGCAGAGATCAGGGACAGGGTGAAAAACTGTTTTTT
- | TRBD1 | TRBJ2-3 | TRBV28 | CASSPYRGPSTDTQYF | TGTGCCAGCAGTCCCTACAGGGGGCCTAGCACAGATACGCAGTATTTT
- | - | TRBJ2-7 | TRBV6-1 | CASSEAGEYEQYF | TGTGCCAGCAGTGAAGCGGGGGAGTACGAGCAGTACTTC
- | - | TRBJ2-2 | TRBV2 | CASRQGNTGELFF | TGTGCCAGCAGGCAGGGGAACACCGGGGAGCTGTTTTTT
- | - | TRBJ2-2 | TRBV29-1 | CSVGQGTGELFF | TGCAGCGTGGGGCAGGGTACCGGGGAGCTGTTTTTT
- | TRBD1 | TRBJ2-7 | TRBV7-8 | CASSFGTVNSYEQYF | TGTGCCAGCAGCTTCGGGACAGTGAACTCCTACGAGCAGTACTTC
- | TRBD1 | TRBJ1-1 | TRBV19 | CASRIPGQENTEAFF | TGTGCCAGTAGAATACCGGGACAGGAGAACACTGAAGCTTTCTTT
- | TRBD2 | TRBJ2-3 | TRBV6-4 | CASSEGLAGGSDTQYF | TGTGCCAGCAGTGAGGGACTAGCGGGAGGATCAGATACGCAGTATTTT
- | - | TRBJ2-7 | TRBV12-3/TRBV12-4 | CASSLEMYEQYF | TGTGCCAGCAGTTTAGAGATGTACGAGCAGTACTTC
- | - | TRBJ2-6 | TRBV13 | CASSLGGTGANVLTF | TGTGCCAGCAGCTTAGGGGGCACTGGGGCCAACGTCCTGACTTTC
- | TRBD2 | TRBJ2-2 | TRBV9 | CASSVVPGGPGELFF | TGTGCCAGCAGCGTAGTACCGGGGGGGCCCGGGGAGCTGTTTTTT
once | TRBD1 | TRBJ1-2 | TRBV28 | CASRTGAFYGYTF | TGTGCCAGCAGGACAGGGGCTTTCTATGGCTACACCTTC
- | TRBD1 | TRBJ1-4 | TRBV12-3/TRBV12-4 | CASSYRGREKLFF | TGTGCCAGCAGCTACAGGGGTAGGGAAAAACTGTTTTTT